One and the same sample provided the 14 T cell receptor beta chains below, sequenced in a study of blood T cell repertoires in COVID-19. Sequencing was performed with immunoSEQ multiplex PCR; in TCRdb, only in-frame clones are kept and a portion is missing. The data hold 180,000 or so clones, with roughly 87% observed a single time. The sample comprised PBMCs or T cells enriched from blood (not recorded which). The receptors here all came from a man in his fifties or sixties who had recovered from COVID-19.

This clone appeared a single time. The V call is TRBV2, the J call TRBJ1-4; D gene uncertain. The germline gives CDR1 SNHLY, CDR2 FYNNEI. Trimming left V 6 bases short and J 10 bases short, with 18 bases between. The CDR3 has 14 amino acids. The CDR3 is CASSPTRAGLKLFF. DNA for the CDR3: TGTGCCAGCAGCCCAACCCGAGCAGGACTAAAACTGTTTTTT.

This clone was counted once. The chain has TRBV6-1 and TRBJ2-5; a weak D match, TRBD2 (7 bases). Trimming left V 1 base short and J 4 bases short, with 13 bases between. CDR3 length: 15 amino acids. In germline, CDR1 is MNHNS, CDR2 SASEGT. CDR3 residues: CASSEGLGGAETQYF. The CDR3 nucleotides read TGTGCCAGCAGTGAAGGCCTGGGGGGGGCAGAGACCCAGTACTTC.

In this sample, this clone turned up a few times. J is TRBJ2-2 and V is TRBV5-4, with 9 bases lining up with TRBD2. This CDR3 has 16 amino acids. The V gene's germline CDR1 is SGHNT and CDR2 YYREEE (reference sequence). The V and J ends lost 7 bases and 3 bases, in that order; junction bases with no gene match: 10. CDR3 sequence: CASGPGTSQHTGELFF. The CDR3 nucleotides read TGTGCCAGCGGGCCGGGGACTAGCCAACACACCGGGGAGCTGTTTTTT. The whole variable domain, remainder taken from reference TRBV5-4 and TRBJ2-2, is ETGVTQSPTHLIKTRGQQVTLRCSSQSGHNTVSWYQQALGQGPQFIFQYYREEENGRGNFPPRFSGLQFPNYSSELNVNALELDDSALYLCASGPGTSQHTGELFFGEGSRLTVL.

This clone showed up just a few times. The gene calls are TRBV19 and TRBJ2-5; maybe TRBD1 (6 bases). From germline, CDR1 is LNHDA and CDR2 SQIVND (reference sequence). The CDR3 contains 13 residues. V was cut by 6 bases and J by 2 bases, with 10 bases left in between. In DNA form, the CDR3 reads TGTGCCAGTAGACAGGGTACTCAAGAGACCCAGTACTTC. It encodes CASRQGTQETQYF.

Sample share makes this clone medium-sized. This rearrangement joins TRBV10-1 to TRBJ2-7, with 7 positions matching TRBD1. The CDR3 covers 14 residues. Germline assignment: CDR1 WNHNN and CDR2 SYGVQD (reference sequence). The V segment lost 4 bases and the J segment 2 bases; nucleotides outside the gene matches: 5. The CDR3 bases are TGCGCCAGCAGTGTGGGGACAGCAGCCTACGAGCAGTACTTC. This codes for CASSVGTAAYEQYF.

This clone was recorded once. This chain uses TRBV7-9 with TRBJ2-5; unclear D gene. The CDR3 length is 15 residues. Germline assignment: CDR1 SEHNR and CDR2 FQNEAQ (reference sequence). V shed 4 bases and J shed 2 bases, with 14 bases lying between them. The CDR3 protein is CASSSRQNLQETQYF. CDR3 DNA sequence: TGTGCCAGCAGCTCCCGTCAGAATCTTCAAGAGACCCAGTACTTC.

V and J are TRBV29-1 and TRBJ1-2; no firm D call. Trimming took 3 bases from V and 3 from J, leaving 14 bases between them. Germline V gene sequence: CDR1 SQVTM, CDR2 ANQGSEA. There are 14 residues in the CDR3. The CDR3: CSVDEGEGYYGYTF. DNA for the CDR3: TGCAGCGTTGACGAGGGAGAAGGGTACTATGGCTACACCTTC.

The chain couples TRBV7-6 to TRBJ2-2; possible D gene TRBD1, 5 bases. The CDR3 sequence is 16 residues long. The germline gives CDR1 SGHVS, CDR2 FNYEAQ. V lost 4 bases, J lost 2 bases, and 14 bases lay in between. The CDR3 here is CASSSSGATNTGELFF. CDR3 DNA: TGTGCCAGCAGCTCCAGTGGGGCTACAAACACCGGGGAGCTGTTTTTT.

The chain uses TRBV23-1 and TRBJ1-6; D is undetermined. TRBV23-1 is marked as an open reading frame, function uncertain. Trimming shortened V by 2 bases and J by 0 bases, and 11 bases separated the two germline ends. This CDR3 comprises 17 residues. The CDR3 nucleotides read TGCGCCAGCAGTCAACAGGTCGCGTTCTCCTATAATTCACCCCTCCACTTT. Translated: CASSQQVAFSYNSPLHF.

The chain uses TRBV7-3 and TRBJ2-7, with TRBD1 matching 8 bases. The CDR3 loop spans 13 amino acids. Trimming at V came to 5 bases and at J to 5 bases, leaving 5 bases not matched to a gene. CDR1 SGHTA and CDR2 FQGTGA come from the germline V gene. This CDR3 reads CASSRDRNDEQYF. CDR3 nucleotide sequence: TGTGCCAGCAGCCGGGACAGGAACGACGAGCAGTACTTC. The variable domain in full, with the rest retrieved from reference TRBV7-3 and TRBJ2-7, is GAGVSQTPSNKVTEKGKYVELRCDPISGHTALYWYRQSLGQGPEFLIYFQGTGAADDSGLPNDRFFAVRPEGSVSTLKIQRTERGDSAVYLCASSRDRNDEQYFGPGTRLTVT.

V and J are TRBV18 and TRBJ2-7; D is uncertain. The germline V gene has CDR1 KGHSH and CDR2 LQKENI. The V gene lost 5 bases and the J gene lost 0 bases, with 20 bases spanning the gap. CDR3 length: 17 residues. The CDR3 spells CASSSISKTPSSYEQYF. Here the CDR3 DNA reads TGTGCCAGCTCATCGATTTCAAAGACTCCTAGCTCCTACGAGCAGTACTTC. Full variable domain (rest looked up from reference TRBV18 and TRBJ2-7): NAGVMQNPRHLVRRRGQEARLRCSPMKGHSHVYWYRQLPEEGLKFMVYLQKENIIDESGMPKERFSAEFPKEGPSILRIQQVVRGDSAAYFCASSSISKTPSSYEQYFGPGTRLTVT.

The rearrangement uses TRBV25-1 and TRBJ1-6; a weak D match, TRBD1 (5 bases). The length of the CDR3 is 14 residues. Looked up from germline, CDR1 is MGHDK and CDR2 is SYGVNS. V was pared by 1 base and J by 5 bases, with 6 bases between. The CDR3 sequence is CASSEWGDNSPLHF. In nucleotides, the CDR3 is TGTGCCAGCAGTGAATGGGGGGATAATTCACCCCTCCACTTT.

This chain links TRBV7-6 with TRBJ1-1; no clear D gene. The CDR3 spans 14 residues. The ends were cut back, 5 bases at V and 1 base at J, with 11 bases in the middle. Per the germline V gene, CDR1 is SGHVS and CDR2 is FNYEAQ. In DNA form, the CDR3 reads TGTGCCAGCAGCCTCACTCCCGGGAACACTGAAGCTTTCTTT. Residues: CASSLTPGNTEAFF.

This chain connects TRBV11-2 to TRBJ1-2; no definite D call. Trimming took off 4 bases at V and 6 bases at J, with 15 bases between the two ends. This CDR3 has 14 amino acids. Germline V gene sequence: CDR1 SGHAT, CDR2 FQNNGV. The CDR3 loop is CASSSQMVGDGYTF. CDR3 coding DNA: TGTGCCAGCAGCTCCCAGATGGTGGGAGATGGCTACACCTTC.